This is a list of T cell receptor beta chains from one sample in a study of T cell changes during pregnancy in multiple sclerosis. Data came from immunoSEQ multiplex PCR; TCRdb stores just in-frame clones and leaves some out. The sample consists of approximately 90,000 clones, approximately 90% of them appearing once. Sequencing used peripheral blood, obtained in the first trimester of pregnancy. Source of these receptors: a female donor with multiple sclerosis, enrolled in a pregnancy study. The CDR3 runs from the conserved cysteine through the conserved F or W. Fields, in order: V gene, D gene, clone size, J gene, CDR3 protein, CDR3 DNA. A D gene is named only where the DNA matches it firmly. The size of a clone is reported for some rows only, either as once, few or many, or as a class for expanded clones.

>TRBV6-5|NA|NA|TRBJ1-6
CASSWEGGNSPLHF
TGTGCCAGCAGTTGGGAAGGGGGAAATTCACCCCTCCACTTT
>TRBV11-2|TRBD1|NA|TRBJ1-4
CASSLGQSFNEKLFF
TGTGCCAGCAGCTTGGGACAGAGCTTTAATGAAAAACTGTTTTTT
>TRBV7-2|NA|NA|TRBJ1-5
CASSLVPGNQPQHF
TGTGCCAGCAGCTTAGTCCCGGGCAATCAGCCCCAGCATTTT
>TRBV5-1|NA|NA|TRBJ1-1
CASSLDKATGEAFF
TGCGCCAGCAGCTTGGATAAGGCGACGGGTGAAGCTTTCTTT
>TRBV6-1|NA|NA|TRBJ1-2
CASSGIPGAKGSGGYTF
TGTGCCAGCAGTGGGATTCCGGGAGCCAAAGGTTCAGGTGGCTACACCTTC
>TRBV4-3|NA|NA|TRBJ2-7
CASSSGQRFDEQYF
TGCGCCAGCAGCTCCGGACAGCGGTTTGACGAGCAGTACTTC
>TRBV2|NA|NA|TRBJ1-1
CASRVRGSGTEAFF
TGTGCCAGCCGGGTCCGGGGTAGTGGTACTGAAGCTTTCTTT
>TRBV5-6|TRBD2|NA|TRBJ2-1
CASSLAGGLNEQFF
TGTGCCAGCAGCTTGGCGGGGGGTCTGAATGAGCAGTTCTTC
>TRBV4-1|TRBD1|NA|TRBJ2-7
CASSLLTGTGSYEQYF
TGCGCCAGCAGCCTCTTGACCGGGACAGGTTCCTACGAGCAGTACTTC
>TRBV2|NA|NA|TRBJ2-1
CASRGTAGNEQFF
TGTGCCAGCAGGGGGACTGCCGGCAATGAGCAGTTCTTC
>TRBV6-5|NA|NA|TRBJ2-3
CASSPLGGVGDTQYF
TGTGCCAGCAGTCCATTAGGCGGGGTCGGGGATACGCAGTATTTT
>TRBV7-8|TRBD1|NA|TRBJ1-6
CASSNRGRNSPLHF
TGTGCCAGCAGCAACAGGGGGCGTAACTCACCCCTCCACTTT
>TRBV29-1|TRBD2|NA|TRBJ2-1
CSVGTSGWEQFF
TGCAGCGTGGGGACTAGCGGATGGGAGCAGTTCTTC
>TRBV30|NA|NA|TRBJ2-3
CAWSVAGRRTDTQYF
TGTGCCTGGAGTGTAGCGGGCCGTCGGACAGATACGCAGTATTTT
>TRBV5-8|NA|NA|TRBJ1-1
CASSLVRGSEAFF
TGTGCCAGCAGCTTGGTTCGGGGGAGTGAAGCTTTCTTT
>TRBV10-1|TRBD1|NA|TRBJ1-4
CASRDGTGPHGEKLFF
TGCGCCAGCAGGGACGGGACAGGACCCCACGGTGAAAAACTGTTTTTT
>TRBV6-1|TRBD2|NA|TRBJ2-3
CASLVAGADTQYF
TGTGCCAGCCTCGTAGCGGGAGCAGATACGCAGTATTTT
>TRBV28|NA|NA|TRBJ1-6
CASSPTGTINSPLHF
TGTGCCAGCAGCCCGACCGGGACTATTAATTCACCCCTCCACTTT
>TRBV28|TRBD1|NA|TRBJ1-6
CASSSPTGQNSPLHF
TGTGCCAGCAGTTCCCCGACAGGGCAGAATTCACCCCTCCACTTT
>TRBV19|NA|few|TRBJ1-1
CASRYGINTEAFF
TGTGCCAGTAGATATGGCATTAACACTGAAGCTTTCTTT
>TRBV5-6|NA|NA|TRBJ1-3
CASSLASRGGNTIYF
TGTGCCAGCAGCTTGGCGAGCAGGGGAGGAAACACCATATATTTT
>TRBV30|NA|NA|TRBJ2-3
CAWSVRRSTDTQYF
TGTGCCTGGAGTGTACGGCGGAGCACAGATACGCAGTATTTT
>TRBV4-1|TRBD2|once|TRBJ2-1
CASSRTGTSGSNEQFF
TGCGCCAGCAGTCGAACCGGGACTAGCGGGAGCAATGAGCAGTTCTTC
>TRBV28|TRBD1|NA|TRBJ2-7
CASSPGTGLREQYF
TGTGCCAGCAGTCCCGGGACAGGGTTACGCGAGCAGTACTTC
>TRBV6-6|NA|once|TRBJ2-5
CASEGGETQYF
TGTGCCAGCGAGGGCGGGGAGACCCAGTACTTC
>TRBV7-8|NA|NA|TRBJ2-1
CASSLEFGLHNEQFF
TGTGCCAGCAGCTTAGAGTTTGGACTACACAATGAGCAGTTCTTC
>TRBV11-3|TRBD2|NA|TRBJ2-1
CASSSAGTSYNEQFF
TGTGCCAGCAGCTCAGCGGGGACGTCCTACAATGAGCAGTTCTTC
>TRBV9|TRBD2|NA|TRBJ2-5
CASSQPGLAGGETQYF
TGTGCCAGCAGCCAACCGGGACTAGCGGGAGGAGAGACCCAGTACTTC
>TRBV28|TRBD1|NA|TRBJ2-7
CASSFDRGYEQYF
TGTGCCAGCAGTTTTGACAGGGGGTACGAGCAGTACTTC
>TRBV27|TRBD1|NA|TRBJ2-7
CASSDGQGRYEQYF
TGTGCCAGCAGTGATGGACAGGGGAGGTACGAGCAGTACTTC
>TRBV19|TRBD1|once|TRBJ2-3
CASSGGTGGADTQYF
TGTGCCAGTAGTGGGGGGACAGGGGGGGCAGATACGCAGTATTTT
>TRBV9|NA|NA|TRBJ1-2
CASSFDTGYRYGYTF
TGTGCCAGCAGCTTCGACACCGGTTACCGCTATGGCTACACCTTC
>TRBV10-3|TRBD1|NA|TRBJ1-6
CAISDPGQGNSPLHF
TGTGCCATCAGTGACCCGGGACAGGGGAATTCACCCCTCCACTTT
>TRBV25-1|NA|NA|TRBJ2-1
CASRGYGYGEQFF
TGTGCCAGCAGGGGCTACGGTTATGGCGAGCAGTTCTTC
>TRBV5-4|NA|once|TRBJ2-3
CASSFGPTDTQYF
TGTGCCAGCAGCTTTGGCCCAACCGATACGCAGTATTTT
>TRBV5-6|TRBD2|NA|TRBJ2-2
CASSKGLAGGRAGELFF
TGTGCCAGCAGCAAGGGACTAGCGGGAGGTCGCGCCGGGGAGCTGTTTTTT
>TRBV5-5|TRBD1|NA|TRBJ1-3
CASSFAGTGGNTIYF
TGTGCCAGCAGCTTTGCAGGGACAGGGGGAAACACCATATATTTT
>TRBV19|TRBD2|NA|TRBJ2-5
CASSRETSGRSKTQYF
TGTGCCAGTAGTAGGGAGACTAGCGGGAGATCAAAGACCCAGTACTTC
>TRBV9|TRBD2|NA|TRBJ2-7
CASSPLGLAGQQYF
TGTGCCAGCAGCCCCCTAGGACTAGCGGGCCAGCAGTACTTC
>TRBV7-9|TRBD2|NA|TRBJ2-7
CASNLAGGPSDEQYF
TGTGCCAGCAACCTAGCGGGAGGGCCCAGTGACGAGCAGTACTTC
>TRBV6-5|NA|NA|TRBJ2-2
CASFGRGTGELFF
TGTGCCAGCTTTGGCAGGGGCACCGGGGAGCTGTTTTTT
>TRBV7-2|TRBD1|few|TRBJ1-2
CASSFGGLQGQGVYGYTF
TGTGCCAGCAGCTTCGGGGGGCTCCAGGGACAGGGGGTCTATGGCTACACCTTC
>TRBV9|NA|NA|TRBJ1-4
CASSFREGPEKLFF
TGTGCCAGCAGCTTCCGGGAGGGACCTGAAAAACTGTTTTTT
>TRBV18|NA|NA|TRBJ2-7
CASSPAGKGGYEQYF
TGTGCCAGCTCACCAGCAGGGAAGGGCGGCTACGAGCAGTACTTC
>TRBV19|NA|NA|TRBJ2-5
CASSPLGGLETQYF
TGTGCCAGTAGTCCCCTGGGGGGGCTAGAGACCCAGTACTTC
>TRBV7-9|TRBD2|NA|TRBJ2-3
CASSLGGLAGFADTQYF
TGTGCCAGCAGCTTAGGGGGACTAGCGGGATTTGCAGATACGCAGTATTTT
>TRBV5-6|TRBD2|NA|TRBJ2-1
CASSLVSGGNEQFF
TGTGCCAGCAGCTTGGTAAGCGGGGGGAATGAGCAGTTCTTC
>TRBV27|NA|NA|TRBJ2-2
CASSLSRAGELFF
TGTGCCAGCAGTTTGTCTCGGGCCGGGGAGCTGTTTTTT
>TRBV7-2|NA|once|TRBJ2-6
CASSHSSGANVLTF
TGTGCCAGCAGCCACAGCTCTGGGGCCAACGTCCTGACTTTC